The clone carrying this T cell receptor (beta chain) came up many times. Its specificity is not known. The read is 3 residues too short to cover the CDR3 end, so that end is filled in from the germline J gene. The source of the sample is a study of T cell clonality in common variable immunodeficiency. Study-level points and caveats: Links between repertoire features and CVID complications were heterogeneity-limited. Common variable immunodeficiency TCR beta sequences reportedly had fewer deletions and N-nucleotide insertions. Compared with controls, CVID subjects had fewer shared TCRbeta clones.

The CDR3 sequence is 16 residues long. V dropped 6 bases and J dropped 4 bases, with 21 bases sitting between them. The germline gives CDR1 MNHEY, CDR2 SVGEGT. Clones were read by immunoSEQ multiplex PCR, and TCRdb kept only the in-frame ones, dropping some. The sample yields over 45,000 clones, without any singletons. The genes are TRBV6-2 or TRBV6-3 and TRBJ1-1; D remains unclear. This TCR was recovered from a person between 18 and 75 years old in good health. Sequencing was done on a sample of peripheral blood mononuclear cells. The sequenced part of the CDR3 DNA is TGTGCCAGCAGACCCGGAAACAATATCGCGGGCACTGAA. Translated, it gives CASRPGNNIAGTE. The full CDR3 sequence reads CASRPGNNIAGTEAFF.